This T cell receptor beta chain was profiled in a study of human T cells and chemical hapten exposure. Study-level background: Sensitization used 2% DPC on roughly 2 cm by roughly 2 cm upper inner arm skin.

Study-wide findings and caveats: It was expanded TCRs that formed significantly more large CDR3 similarity clusters than controls did.

Individual cDNA molecules (in the library) carried attached unique molecular identifiers. Each CDR3 protein is one row after TCRdb ran MiXCR on the RACE reads. The sample lists under 200,000 distinct CDR3 sequences, roughly 25% seen once, with around 2.3% in the top ten. Time point indicated: patch test 3, about 24 weeks after DPC sensitization. Noted treatment: therapeutic diphenylcyclopropenone sensitization with weekly scalp DPC. The study drew its donors from alopecia patients who were 18 to 70 years old and suitable for DPC. To note about this clonotype: Its antigen is unidentified.

Germline-derived CDR1 and CDR2 are MNHEY and SVGEGT. V lost 5 bases, J lost 9 bases, and 8 bases lay in between. This CDR3 has 11 residues. The receptor's source is a woman between 18 and 30 years old with alopecia areata. Some clones in this sample may be carry-over from other donors' samples. The sample consisted of whole blood, taken in connection with sensitization to the hapten diphenylcyclopropenone (DPC). The chain has TRBV6-2 or TRBV6-3 and TRBJ2-1; D is ambiguous. CDR3 residues: CASSAPGEQFF. The CDR3 bases are TGTGCCAGCAGTGCCCCTGGTGAGCAGTTCTTC.